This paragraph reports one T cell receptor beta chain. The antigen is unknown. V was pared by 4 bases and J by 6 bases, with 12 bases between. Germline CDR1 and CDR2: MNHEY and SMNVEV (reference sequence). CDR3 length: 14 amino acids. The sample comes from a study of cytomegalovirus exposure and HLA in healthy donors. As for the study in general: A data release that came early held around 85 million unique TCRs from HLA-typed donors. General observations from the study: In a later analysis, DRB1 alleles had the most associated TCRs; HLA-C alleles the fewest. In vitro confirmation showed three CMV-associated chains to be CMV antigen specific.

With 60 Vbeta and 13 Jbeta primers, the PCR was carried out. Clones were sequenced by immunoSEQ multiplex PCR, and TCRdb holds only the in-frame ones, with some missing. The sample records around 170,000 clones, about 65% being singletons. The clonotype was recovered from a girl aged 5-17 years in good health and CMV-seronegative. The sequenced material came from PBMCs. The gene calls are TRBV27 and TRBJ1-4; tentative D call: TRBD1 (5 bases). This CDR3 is CASSYQGKDEKLFF. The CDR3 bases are TGTGCCAGCAGTTATCAGGGCAAGGATGAAAAACTGTTTTTT. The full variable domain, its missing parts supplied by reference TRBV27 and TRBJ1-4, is EAQVTQNPRYLITVTGKKLTVTCSQNMNHEYMSWYRQDPGLGLRQIYYSMNVEVTDKGDVPEGYKVSRKEKRNFPLILESPSPNQTSLYFCASSYQGKDEKLFFGSGTQLSVL.